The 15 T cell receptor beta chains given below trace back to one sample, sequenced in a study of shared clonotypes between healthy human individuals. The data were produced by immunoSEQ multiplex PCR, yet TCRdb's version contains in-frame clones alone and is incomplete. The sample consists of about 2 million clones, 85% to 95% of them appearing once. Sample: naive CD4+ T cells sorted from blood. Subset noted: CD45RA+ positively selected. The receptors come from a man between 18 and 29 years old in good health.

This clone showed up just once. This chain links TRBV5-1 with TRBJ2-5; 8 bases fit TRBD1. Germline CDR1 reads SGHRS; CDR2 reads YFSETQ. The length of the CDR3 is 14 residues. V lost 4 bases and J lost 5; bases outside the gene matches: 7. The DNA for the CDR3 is TGCGCCAGCAGCGCAGACAGGGGATTGGAGACCCAGTACTTC. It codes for CASSADRGLETQYF.

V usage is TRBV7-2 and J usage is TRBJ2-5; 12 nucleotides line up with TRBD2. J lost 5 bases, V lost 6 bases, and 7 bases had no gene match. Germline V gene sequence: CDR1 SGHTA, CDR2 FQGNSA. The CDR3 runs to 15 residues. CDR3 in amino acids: CASRFRTSGTETQYF. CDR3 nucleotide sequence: TGTGCCAGCAGATTTAGGACTAGCGGGACTGAGACCCAGTACTTC.

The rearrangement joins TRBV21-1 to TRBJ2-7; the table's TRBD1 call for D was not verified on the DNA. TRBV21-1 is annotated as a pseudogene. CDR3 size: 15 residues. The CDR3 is CASSNPGTGNYEQYF. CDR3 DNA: TGTGCCAGCAGCAACCCCGGGACAGGGAACTACGAGCAGTACTTC.

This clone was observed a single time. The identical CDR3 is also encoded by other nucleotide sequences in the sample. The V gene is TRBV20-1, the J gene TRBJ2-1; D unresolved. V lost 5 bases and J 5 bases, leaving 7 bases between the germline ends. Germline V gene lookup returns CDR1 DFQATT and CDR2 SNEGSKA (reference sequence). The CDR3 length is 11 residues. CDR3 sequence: CSAPKNNEQFF. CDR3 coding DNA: TGCAGTGCTCCGAAGAACAATGAGCAGTTCTTC.

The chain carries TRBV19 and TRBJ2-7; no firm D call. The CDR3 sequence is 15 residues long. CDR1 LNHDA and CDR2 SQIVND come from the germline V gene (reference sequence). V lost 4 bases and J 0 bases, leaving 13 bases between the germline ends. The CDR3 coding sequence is TGTGCCAGTAGTACCATCCCCGGCCCCTCCTACGAGCAGTACTTC. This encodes CASSTIPGPSYEQYF.

The CDR3 protein is CASRVDSYEQYF. In DNA form, the CDR3 reads TGCGCCAGCCGGGTGGACAGCTACGAGCAGTACTTC. V and J are TRBV4-1 and TRBJ2-7; D is perhaps TRBD1 (6 bases). CDR1 is MGHRA, CDR2 YSYEKL, per germline. The V and J ends lost 8 bases and 3 bases respectively, with 11 bases between them. The CDR3 runs to 12 residues.

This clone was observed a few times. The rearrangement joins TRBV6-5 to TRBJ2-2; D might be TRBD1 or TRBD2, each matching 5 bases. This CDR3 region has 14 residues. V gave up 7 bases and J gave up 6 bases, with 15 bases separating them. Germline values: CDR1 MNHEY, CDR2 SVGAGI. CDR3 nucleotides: TGTGCCAGCAACGACGAACGGGGCGCCGGGGAGCTGTTTTTT. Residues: CASNDERGAGELFF.

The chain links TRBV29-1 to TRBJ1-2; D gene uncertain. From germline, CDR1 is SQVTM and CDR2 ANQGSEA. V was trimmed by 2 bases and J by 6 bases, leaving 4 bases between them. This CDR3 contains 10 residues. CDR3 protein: CSVELNGYTF. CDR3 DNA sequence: TGCAGCGTTGAACTGAATGGCTACACCTTC. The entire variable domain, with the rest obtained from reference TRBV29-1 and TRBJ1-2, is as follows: SAVISQKPSRDICQRGTSLTIQCQVDSQVTMMFWYRQQPGQSLTLIATANQGSEATYESGFVIDKFPISRPNLTFSTLTVSNMSPEDSSIYLCSVELNGYTFGSGTRLTVV.

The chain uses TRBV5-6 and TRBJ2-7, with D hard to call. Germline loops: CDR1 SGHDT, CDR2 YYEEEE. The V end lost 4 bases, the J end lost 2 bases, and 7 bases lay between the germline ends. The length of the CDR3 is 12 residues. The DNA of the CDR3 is TGTGCCAGCAGCGCGAGCGCCTACGAGCAGTACTTC. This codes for CASSASAYEQYF.

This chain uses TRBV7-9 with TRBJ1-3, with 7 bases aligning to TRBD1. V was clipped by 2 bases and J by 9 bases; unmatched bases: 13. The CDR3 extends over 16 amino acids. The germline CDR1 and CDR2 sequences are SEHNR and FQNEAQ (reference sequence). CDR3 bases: TGTGCCAGCAGCTTAAGTGGGACAGCTCGGGGACGCACCATATATTTT. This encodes CASSLSGTARGRTIYF.

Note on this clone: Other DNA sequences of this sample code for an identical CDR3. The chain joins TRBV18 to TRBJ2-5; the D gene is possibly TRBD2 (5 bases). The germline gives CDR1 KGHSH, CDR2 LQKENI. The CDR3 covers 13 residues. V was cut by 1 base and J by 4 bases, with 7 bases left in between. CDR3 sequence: CASSPRGGETQYF. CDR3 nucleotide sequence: TGTGCCAGCTCACCACGCGGAGGAGAGACCCAGTACTTC.

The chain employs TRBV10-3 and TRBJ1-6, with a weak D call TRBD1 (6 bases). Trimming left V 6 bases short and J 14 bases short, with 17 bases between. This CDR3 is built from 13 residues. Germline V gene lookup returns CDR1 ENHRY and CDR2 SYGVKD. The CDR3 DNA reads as TGTGCCATCAGGGAATACAGGGAGAGCTCCCTCCACTTT. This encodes CAIREYRESSLHF.

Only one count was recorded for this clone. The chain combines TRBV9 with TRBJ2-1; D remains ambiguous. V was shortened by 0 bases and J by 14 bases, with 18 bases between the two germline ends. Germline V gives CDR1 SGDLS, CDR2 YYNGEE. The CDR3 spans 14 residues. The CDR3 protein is CASSVGSQDNIKFF. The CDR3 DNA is TGTGCCAGCAGCGTAGGTTCCCAGGATAACATAAAGTTCTTC.

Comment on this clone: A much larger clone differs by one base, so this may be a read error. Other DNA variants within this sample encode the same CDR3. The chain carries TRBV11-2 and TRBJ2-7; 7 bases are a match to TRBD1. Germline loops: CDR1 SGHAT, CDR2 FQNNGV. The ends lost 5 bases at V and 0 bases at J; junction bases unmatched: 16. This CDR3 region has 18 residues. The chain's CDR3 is CASSLPFGLRGSSYEQYF. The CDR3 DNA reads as TGTGCCAGCAGCCTCCCCTTTGGACTCAGGGGGAGCTCCTACGAGCAGTACTTC.

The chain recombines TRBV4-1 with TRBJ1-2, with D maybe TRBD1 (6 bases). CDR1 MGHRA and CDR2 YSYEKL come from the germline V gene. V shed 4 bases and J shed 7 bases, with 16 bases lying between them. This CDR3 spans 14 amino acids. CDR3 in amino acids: CASSPGAETGGYTF. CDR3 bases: TGCGCCAGCAGCCCGGGGGCGGAAACGGGTGGCTACACCTTC.